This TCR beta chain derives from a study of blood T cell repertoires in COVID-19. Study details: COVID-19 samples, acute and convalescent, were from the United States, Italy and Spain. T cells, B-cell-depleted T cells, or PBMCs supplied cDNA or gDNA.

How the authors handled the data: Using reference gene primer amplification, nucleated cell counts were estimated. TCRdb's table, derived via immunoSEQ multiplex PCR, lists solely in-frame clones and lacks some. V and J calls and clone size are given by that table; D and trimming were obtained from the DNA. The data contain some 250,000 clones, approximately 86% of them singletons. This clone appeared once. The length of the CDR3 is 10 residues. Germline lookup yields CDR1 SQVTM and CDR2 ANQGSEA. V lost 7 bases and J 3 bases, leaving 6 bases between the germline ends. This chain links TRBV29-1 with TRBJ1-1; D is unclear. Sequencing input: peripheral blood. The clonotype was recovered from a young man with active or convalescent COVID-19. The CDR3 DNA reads TGCAGCGCCCAATACACTGAAGCTTTCTTT. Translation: CSAQYTEAFF.